This is a list of T cell receptor beta chains from one sample in a study of blood T cell repertoires in COVID-19. TCRdb keeps only in-frame clones here, not all; method: immunoSEQ multiplex PCR. The repertoire holds 200,000 to 250,000 clones, over 75% seen once, with roughly 13% in the top ten. Sequenced input: peripheral blood. Receptor source: a human donor in a cohort sampled during active COVID-19. CDR3s include the opening cysteine and the closing phenylalanine or tryptophan. Some rows mark clone size as missing; the rest say once, few, many or name a class of expanded clone.

>.|15|TRBJ2-2|TRBV28
CASSKAGGQNGELFF
>.|15|TRBJ1-5|TRBV2
CASSQGQSQNQPQHF
>.|16|TRBJ2-1|TRBV9
CASSPTGQGAYNEQFF
>.|15|TRBJ1-6|TRBV9
CASSAGQANNSPLHF
>.|13|TRBJ1-2|TRBV5-4
CASSLAGQDGYTF
>.|15|TRBJ1-1|TRBV30
CAWSDRRTRAAEAFF
>.|15|TRBJ1-2|TRBV7-2
CASSPRTGTRGGYTF
>once|15|TRBJ1-1|TRBV30
CAWTSWRDEGTEAFF
>.|15|TRBJ1-4|TRBV6-5
CASSYSGQGDEKLFF
>.|15|TRBJ1-2|TRBV5-5
CASSWRTVGSNGYTF
>.|13|TRBJ1-2|TRBV2
CASSWVNSYGYTF
>once|15|TRBJ1-2|TRBV4-2
CASSQDRPGASGYTF
>.|16|TRBJ2-1|TRBV19
CASNPTGPNSYNEQFF
>.|14|TRBJ1-1|TRBV5-4
CASSLQGSNTEAFF
>.|15|TRBJ2-7|TRBV9
CASPIVRGPPYEQYF
>few|16|TRBJ2-1|TRBV4-2
CASRLQAGGQGNEQFF
>.|12|TRBJ1-4|TRBV7-2
CASSQAGEKLFF
>.|12|TRBJ1-2|TRBV6-1
CASSELGAGYTF
>.|15|TRBJ2-1|TRBV20-1
CSASSSGTGEESQFF
>.|16|TRBJ2-7|TRBV19
CASSIPRGQSSYEQYF
>.|15|TRBJ2-7|TRBV5-1
CASSLGLAGSYEQYF
>.|15|TRBJ2-3|TRBV9
CASRTSGGQPDTQYF
>.|15|TRBJ1-4|TRBV9
CASSVSRVQGEKLFF
>.|15|TRBJ1-4|TRBV6-1
CASSEGPARSEKLFF
>.|14|TRBJ1-1|TRBV20-1
CSAGGVTGNTEAFF
>.|13|TRBJ2-7|TRBV6-5
CASKVTGFYEQYF
>.|16|TRBJ1-2|TRBV19
CASSIDLGQRSYGYTF
>.|14|TRBJ1-5|TRBV5-6
CASSSGQINQPQHF
>.|18|TRBJ2-5|TRBV28
CASSFWTAPSGKGETQYF
>.|15|TRBJ2-7|TRBV5-4
CASSLAGGGLYEQYF
>.|16|TRBJ2-7|TRBV6-5
CASSYFGTSGISEQYF